One and the same sample provided the 22 T cell receptor beta chains below, sequenced in a study of shared clonotypes between healthy human individuals. The repertoire was sequenced with immunoSEQ multiplex PCR; TCRdb's copy has only in-frame clones and lacks some. This sample has some 650,000 clones, with approximately 97% found just once. Input material: naive CD4+ T cells sorted from blood. Subset of the sample: CD45RA+ positively selected. The receptors here all came from a woman in her 30s in good health.

V and J are TRBV29-1 and TRBJ2-2; TRBD1 matches 10 bases. Losses at the gene ends were 6 bases for V and 6 bases for J; bases not matched to a gene: 10. The CDR3 contains 15 residues. Germline CDR1 and CDR2: SQVTM and ANQGSEA. The CDR3 DNA sequence: TGCAGCGTCAACCGGGACAGGGGATCTGCCGGGGAGCTGTTTTTT. Residues: CSVNRDRGSAGELFF.

The gene calls are TRBV27 and TRBJ2-7; 7 nucleotides match TRBD2. CDR3 length: 15 amino acids. V lost 5 bases to trimming and J lost 0 bases; unmatched junction nucleotides: 7. CDR1 and CDR2 from the germline V gene are MNHEY and SMNVEV (reference sequence). The CDR3 DNA follows: TGTGCCAGCAGTCCTATAGCGGGCTCCTCCTACGAGCAGTACTTC. Amino acids: CASSPIAGSSYEQYF.

This chain uses TRBV5-4 with TRBJ2-7; 12 positions match TRBD1. This CDR3 comprises 15 residues. CDR1 SGHNT and CDR2 YYREEE come from the germline V gene (reference sequence). V gave up 4 bases and J gave up 5 bases; unmatched junction bases: 7. The CDR3 bases are TGTGCCAGCAGCCGGGGACAGGGGGCGGTTCACGAGCAGTACTTC. It yields the protein CASSRGQGAVHEQYF.

The chain employs TRBV28 and TRBJ1-3; maybe TRBD1 (5 bases). Between the trimmed V and J ends, which lost 3 bases and 4 bases, there was a span of 13 bases. This CDR3 contains 15 residues. The germline CDR1 and CDR2 sequences are MDHEN and SYDVKM. DNA for the CDR3: TGTGCCAGCAGTTTTCGTACAGGTTTCGGAAACACCATATATTTT. Protein sequence: CASSFRTGFGNTIYF.

The chain joins TRBV19 to TRBJ1-5, with D unresolved. CDR1 and CDR2 from the germline V gene are LNHDA and SQIVND (reference sequence). Trimming stripped 6 bases from V and 11 bases from J, with 23 bases between. The CDR3 runs 15 residues. The CDR3 bases are TGTGCCAGTAGGGACGGACGGACTCTTTTTTCGGCCCAGCATTTT. This translates into CASRDGRTLFSAQHF.

The chain links TRBV6-5 to TRBJ2-6; D is possibly TRBD2 (5 bases). This CDR3 is 13 amino acids long. The V gene's germline CDR1 is MNHEY and CDR2 SVGAGI. Trimming removed 5 bases from V and 6 bases from J, with 8 bases in between. CDR3 in DNA: TGTGCCAGCAGTCGGGAAGTGGCCAACGTCCTGACTTTC. Amino acid sequence: CASSREVANVLTF.

The V gene is TRBV28, the J gene TRBJ1-5; D remains unclear. Trimming took off 8 bases at V and 3 bases at J, with 8 bases between the two ends. CDR3 size: 12 residues. CDR1 MDHEN and CDR2 SYDVKM come from the germline V gene. For the CDR3, the DNA is TGTGCCAGCCTGGGGAACAATCAGCCCCAGCATTTT. The encoded protein is CASLGNNQPQHF.

The J gene is TRBJ2-3, the V gene TRBV28, with TRBD2 matching over 9 bases. There are 17 residues in the CDR3. After removal of 1 base from V and 5 bases from J, the junction contained 10 bases not matched to a gene. In germline, CDR1 is MDHEN, CDR2 SYDVKM. The CDR3: CASSLSVSGGGGDTQYF. CDR3 nucleotide sequence: TGTGCCAGCAGTTTATCCGTTAGCGGGGGTGGGGGAGATACGCAGTATTTT.

V and J are TRBV5-1 and TRBJ2-7; 7 positions agree with TRBD2. V shed 6 bases and J 3 bases; nucleotides not matched to a gene: 9. The CDR3 loop spans 14 amino acids. The germline V gene has CDR1 SGHRS and CDR2 YFSETQ. The CDR3 DNA follows: TGCGCCAGCACCGAAGGACTAGTGAGCTACGAGCAGTACTTC. Translation gives CASTEGLVSYEQYF.

This sequence joins TRBV18 and TRBJ1-4, with 8 positions matching TRBD1. CDR1 is KGHSH, CDR2 LQKENI, per germline. There are 14 residues in the CDR3. V gave up 6 bases and J gave up 2 bases; unmatched junction bases: 2. The CDR3 sequence: CASSQGATNEKLFF. The DNA for the CDR3 is TGTGCCAGCTCCCAGGGGGCCACTAATGAAAAACTGTTTTTT.

This chain links TRBV4-1 with TRBJ1-4; 7 bases are shared with TRBD1. Per the germline V gene, CDR1 is MGHRA and CDR2 is YSYEKL. CDR3 length: 15 amino acids. With V trimmed by 1 base and J by 8 bases, 7 bases remained unmatched. For the CDR3, the DNA is TGCGCCAGCAGCCAAGTCGGACAGGTTGGCGAAAAACTGTTTTTT. It specifies CASSQVGQVGEKLFF.

V gene TRBV7-9 combines with J gene TRBJ1-5; 8 bases align to TRBD1. The germline gives CDR1 SEHNR, CDR2 FQNEAQ (reference sequence). Trimming removed 5 bases from V and 0 bases from J; junction bases left unmatched: 0. The CDR3 contains 14 residues. The CDR3 sequence is CASSGQGSNQPQHF. CDR3 nucleotide sequence: TGTGCCAGCAGCGGACAGGGTAGCAATCAGCCCCAGCATTTT.

The V gene is TRBV28, the J gene TRBJ1-2; 8 bases agree with TRBD1. V lost 8 bases and J lost 6; bases outside the gene matches: 8. The CDR3 sequence is 13 residues long. Looked up from germline, CDR1 is MDHEN and CDR2 is SYDVKM. The chain's CDR3 is CASASGQGDGYTF. Written as DNA, the CDR3 is TGTGCCAGCGCGTCCGGACAGGGAGATGGCTACACCTTC.

The J gene is TRBJ1-1, the V gene TRBV27; D is uncertain. The germline V gene encodes CDR1 MNHEY and CDR2 SMNVEV (reference sequence). The CDR3 is 10 residues long. Trimming shortened V by 8 bases and J by 8 bases, and 9 bases separated the two germline ends. CDR3 nucleotide sequence: TGTGCCAGCGGCGCCGGGGAAGCTTTCTTT. It encodes CASGAGEAFF.

This chain connects TRBV27 to TRBJ2-2; no reliable D call. V lost 7 bases and J 7 bases, leaving 16 bases between the germline ends. The germline V gene has CDR1 MNHEY and CDR2 SMNVEV (reference sequence). CDR3 length: 14 amino acids. The CDR3 loop is CASKRKLLDGELFF. CDR3 bases: TGTGCCAGCAAAAGGAAGTTGCTCGACGGGGAGCTGTTTTTT.

V and J are TRBV4-2 and TRBJ2-7, with 9 bases fitting TRBD2. The junction had 4 bases not matched to a gene; V was cut back by 5 bases and J by 2 bases. This CDR3 has 14 amino acids. The germline gives CDR1 LGHNA, CDR2 YNFKEQ. CDR3 sequence (DNA): TGTGCCAGCAGCGTTAGCGGGAGAGCCTACGAGCAGTACTTC. Encoded protein: CASSVSGRAYEQYF.

The chain uses TRBV5-1 and TRBJ2-1; D ambiguous. V shed 0 bases and J shed 3 bases, with 13 bases lying between them. Germline-derived CDR1 and CDR2 are SGHRS and YFSETQ. The CDR3 sequence is 16 residues long. CDR3 in DNA: TGCGCCAGCAGCTTGGGGGGTGATTGGAACTACAATGAGCAGTTCTTC. Translation gives CASSLGGDWNYNEQFF. Full variable domain (missing parts from reference TRBV5-1 and TRBJ2-1): KAGVTQTPRYLIKTRGQQVTLSCSPISGHRSVSWYQQTPGQGLQFLFEYFSETQRNKGNFPGRFSGRQFSNSRSEMNVSTLELGDSALYLCASSLGGDWNYNEQFFGPGTRLTVL.

This rearrangement joins TRBV28 to TRBJ1-5, with D maybe TRBD1 (6 bases). Germline lookup yields CDR1 MDHEN and CDR2 SYDVKM. Trimming shortened V by 5 bases and J by 5 bases, and 10 bases separated the two germline ends. This CDR3 spans 13 amino acids. This CDR3 is CASSQGGDQPQHF. CDR3 nucleotide sequence: TGTGCCAGCAGTCAAGGGGGGGATCAGCCCCAGCATTTT.

A single count supports this clone. The rearrangement uses TRBV15 and TRBJ1-5; D uncertain. The CDR3 has 14 amino acids. The germline V and J ends were trimmed by 3 bases and 5 bases, with 11 bases remaining between them. CDR1 and CDR2 (germline): LNHNV, YYDKDF (reference sequence). The CDR3 DNA is TGTGCCACCAGCAGGCGGCAGGTGGATCAGCCCCAGCATTTT. Translated, it gives CATSRRQVDQPQHF.

The chain is built from TRBV6-6 and TRBJ1-6; D is unclear. Per germline, CDR1 MNHNY and CDR2 SVGAGI (reference sequence). Trimming pared 1 base from V and 0 bases from J, leaving 7 bases between. The CDR3 has 16 amino acids. In DNA, the CDR3 is TGTGCCAGCAGTTACTGGAGCAGCTCCTATAATTCACCCCTCCACTTT. Encoded protein: CASSYWSSSYNSPLHF.

J is TRBJ2-5 and V is TRBV16, with unresolved D. The J call may be faulty, since TRBJ2-7 better matches the DNA end. The CDR3 spans 11 residues. Germline V gene sequence: CDR1 KGHSY, CDR2 FQNENV. The CDR3 is CASSQLYEQYF. CDR3 DNA: TGTGCCAGCAGCCAATTGTACGAGCAGTACTTC.

V usage is TRBV7-9 and J usage is TRBJ2-3; 13 bases line up with TRBD2. The length of the CDR3 is 17 residues. CDR1 and CDR2 (germline): SEHNR, FQNEAQ (reference sequence). V dropped 2 bases and J dropped 3; count of bases not matched to a gene: 5. The CDR3 coding sequence is TGTGCCAGCAGCTTATTGACTAGCGGGGGGCGTACAGATACGCAGTATTTT. Translating gives CASSLLTSGGRTDTQYF.